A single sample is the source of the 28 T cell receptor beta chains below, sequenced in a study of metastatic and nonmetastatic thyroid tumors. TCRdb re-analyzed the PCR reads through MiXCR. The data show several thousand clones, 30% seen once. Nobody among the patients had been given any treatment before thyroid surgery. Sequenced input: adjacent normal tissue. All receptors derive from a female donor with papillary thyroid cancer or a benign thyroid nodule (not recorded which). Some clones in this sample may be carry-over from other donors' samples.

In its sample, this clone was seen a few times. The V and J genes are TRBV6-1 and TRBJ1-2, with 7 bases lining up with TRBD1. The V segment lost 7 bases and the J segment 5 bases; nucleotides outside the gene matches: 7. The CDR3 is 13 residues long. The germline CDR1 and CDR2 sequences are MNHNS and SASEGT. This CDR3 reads CASTIDREYGYTF. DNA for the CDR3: TGTGCCAGCACTATCGACAGGGAGTATGGCTACACCTTC.

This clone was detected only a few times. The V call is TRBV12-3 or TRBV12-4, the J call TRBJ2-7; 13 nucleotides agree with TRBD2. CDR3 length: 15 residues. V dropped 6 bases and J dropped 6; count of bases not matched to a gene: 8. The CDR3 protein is CASSRTSGRTCEQYF. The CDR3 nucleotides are TGTGCCAGCAGCCGGACTAGCGGGAGAACCTGCGAGCAGTACTTC.

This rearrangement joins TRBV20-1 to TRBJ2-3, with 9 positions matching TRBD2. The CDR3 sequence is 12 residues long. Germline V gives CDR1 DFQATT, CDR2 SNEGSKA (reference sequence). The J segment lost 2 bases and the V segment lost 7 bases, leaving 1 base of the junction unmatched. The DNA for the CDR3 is TGCAGTGGGACTAGCGTCACAGATACGCAGTATTTT. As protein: CSGTSVTDTQYF.

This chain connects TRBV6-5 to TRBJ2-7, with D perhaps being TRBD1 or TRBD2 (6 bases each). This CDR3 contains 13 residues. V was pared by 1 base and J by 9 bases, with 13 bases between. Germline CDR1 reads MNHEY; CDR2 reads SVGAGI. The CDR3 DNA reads TGTGCCAGCAGTTACTTGGGTGGGGGGCCGCAGTACTTC. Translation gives CASSYLGGGPQYF.

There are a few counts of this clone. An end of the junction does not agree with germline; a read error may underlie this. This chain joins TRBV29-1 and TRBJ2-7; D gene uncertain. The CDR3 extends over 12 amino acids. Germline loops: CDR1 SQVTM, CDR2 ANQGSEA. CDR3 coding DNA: TGCAGCGTTGATAGGGTGGGCGACGAGCATTACTTC. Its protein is CSVDRVGDEHYF.

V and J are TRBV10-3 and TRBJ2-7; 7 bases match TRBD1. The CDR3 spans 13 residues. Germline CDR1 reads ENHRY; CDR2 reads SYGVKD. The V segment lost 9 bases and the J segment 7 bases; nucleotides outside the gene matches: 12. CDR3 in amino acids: CAIRPRQGGEQYF. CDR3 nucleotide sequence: TGTGCCATAAGGCCCCGACAGGGCGGTGAGCAGTACTTC.

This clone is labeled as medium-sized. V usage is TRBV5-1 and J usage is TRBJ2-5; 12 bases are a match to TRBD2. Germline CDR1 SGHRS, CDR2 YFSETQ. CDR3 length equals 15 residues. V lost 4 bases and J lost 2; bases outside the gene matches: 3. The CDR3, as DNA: TGCGCCAGCAGCACCGGACTAGCGGGGCAAGAGACCCAGTACTTC. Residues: CASSTGLAGQETQYF.

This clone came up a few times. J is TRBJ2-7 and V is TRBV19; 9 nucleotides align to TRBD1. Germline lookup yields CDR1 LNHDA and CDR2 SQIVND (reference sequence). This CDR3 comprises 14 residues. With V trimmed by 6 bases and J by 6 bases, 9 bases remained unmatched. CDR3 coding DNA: TGTGCCAGTAGGCCGGGACAGGGAATAGGCGAGCAGTACTTC. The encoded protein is CASRPGQGIGEQYF.

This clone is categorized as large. The CDR3 loop is CASSFWTGLYGYTF. The CDR3, as DNA: TGTGCCAGCAGTTTTTGGACAGGGCTCTATGGCTACACCTTC. The rearrangement uses TRBV6-2 or TRBV6-3 and TRBJ1-2, with TRBD1 matching 8 bases. V was clipped by 4 bases and J by 4 bases; unmatched bases: 5. CDR1 MNHEY and CDR2 SVGEGT come from the germline V gene. CDR3 length: 14 residues.

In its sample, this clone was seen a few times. CDR3 nucleotide sequence: TGTGCCAGCAGTGAAAGGTCGCTAGCTGGGAAGACCCAGTACTTC. This sequence encodes CASSERSLAGKTQYF. The rearrangement joins TRBV2 to TRBJ2-5, with TRBD2 as a possible D gene (5 bases). V lost 2 bases to trimming and J lost 6 bases, with 16 bases between them. The CDR3 totals 15 residues. Looked up from germline, CDR1 is SNHLY and CDR2 is FYNNEI.

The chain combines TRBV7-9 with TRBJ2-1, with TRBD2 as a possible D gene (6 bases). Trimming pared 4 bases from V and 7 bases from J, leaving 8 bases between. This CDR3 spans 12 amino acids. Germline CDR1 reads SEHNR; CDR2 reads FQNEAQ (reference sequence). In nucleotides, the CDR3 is TGTGCCAGCAGCTCCCTAGCGAATGAGCAGTTCTTC. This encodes CASSSLANEQFF.

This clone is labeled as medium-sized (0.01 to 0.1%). CDR3 region: CASSHGTSGEQFF. CDR3 DNA sequence: TGTGCCAGCAGTCACGGGACTAGCGGAGAGCAGTTCTTC. The gene calls are TRBV6-1 and TRBJ2-1, with 11 bases matching TRBD2. Germline values: CDR1 MNHNS, CDR2 SASEGT. CDR3 length: 13 residues. The trim removed 5 bases at V and 10 bases at J, leaving 4 bases unmatched.

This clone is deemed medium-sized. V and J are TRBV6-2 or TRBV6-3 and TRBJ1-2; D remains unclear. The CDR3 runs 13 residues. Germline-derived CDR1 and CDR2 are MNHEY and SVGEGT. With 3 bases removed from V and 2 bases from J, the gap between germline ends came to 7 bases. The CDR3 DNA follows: TGTGCCAGCAGTTATGGTTTCAACTATGGCTACACCTTC. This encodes CASSYGFNYGYTF.

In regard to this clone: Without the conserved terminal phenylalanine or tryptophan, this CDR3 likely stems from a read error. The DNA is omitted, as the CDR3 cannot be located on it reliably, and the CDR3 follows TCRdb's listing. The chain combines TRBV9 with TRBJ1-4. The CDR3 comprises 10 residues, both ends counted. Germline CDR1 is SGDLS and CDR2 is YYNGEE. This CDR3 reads CARSVGGSSL.

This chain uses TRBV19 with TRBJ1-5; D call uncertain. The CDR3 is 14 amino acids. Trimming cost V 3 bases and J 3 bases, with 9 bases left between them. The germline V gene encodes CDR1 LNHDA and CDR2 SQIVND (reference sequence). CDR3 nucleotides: TGTGCCAGTAGTATCCCACCACCCAATCAGCCCCAGCATTTT. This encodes CASSIPPPNQPQHF.

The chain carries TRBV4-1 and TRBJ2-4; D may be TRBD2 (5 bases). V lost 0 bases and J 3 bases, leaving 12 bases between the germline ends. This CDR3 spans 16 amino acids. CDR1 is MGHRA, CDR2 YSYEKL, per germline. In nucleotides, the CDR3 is TGCGCCAGCAGCCAAGATGGTACGGGGAGCAAAAACATTCAGTACTTC. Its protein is CASSQDGTGSKNIQYF.

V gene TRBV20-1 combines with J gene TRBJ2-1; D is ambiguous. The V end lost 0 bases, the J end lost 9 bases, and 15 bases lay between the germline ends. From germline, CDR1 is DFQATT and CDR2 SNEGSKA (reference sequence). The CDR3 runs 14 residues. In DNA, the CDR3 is TGCAGTGCTAGAGATTCGGATCCACCCCCTGAGCAGTTCTTC. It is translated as CSARDSDPPPEQFF.

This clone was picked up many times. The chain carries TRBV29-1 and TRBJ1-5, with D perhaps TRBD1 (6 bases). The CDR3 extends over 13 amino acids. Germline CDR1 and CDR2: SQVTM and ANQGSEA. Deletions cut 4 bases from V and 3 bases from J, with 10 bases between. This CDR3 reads CSVGTDINQPQHF. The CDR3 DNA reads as TGCAGCGTTGGGACAGATATCAATCAGCCCCAGCATTTT.

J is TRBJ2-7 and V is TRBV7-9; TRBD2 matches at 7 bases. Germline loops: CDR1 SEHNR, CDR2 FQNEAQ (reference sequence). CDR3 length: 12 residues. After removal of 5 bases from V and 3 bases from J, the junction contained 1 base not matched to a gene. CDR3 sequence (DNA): TGTGCCAGCAGCCCGGGGGGCTACGAGCAGTACTTC. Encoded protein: CASSPGGYEQYF.

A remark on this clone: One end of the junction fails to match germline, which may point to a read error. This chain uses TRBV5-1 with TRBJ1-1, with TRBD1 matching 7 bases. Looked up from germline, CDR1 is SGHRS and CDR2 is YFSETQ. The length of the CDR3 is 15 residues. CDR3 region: CASTLVRQGDTESFF. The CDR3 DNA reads TGCGCCAGCACCTTGGTTCGGCAGGGGGACACTGAATCTTTCTTT.

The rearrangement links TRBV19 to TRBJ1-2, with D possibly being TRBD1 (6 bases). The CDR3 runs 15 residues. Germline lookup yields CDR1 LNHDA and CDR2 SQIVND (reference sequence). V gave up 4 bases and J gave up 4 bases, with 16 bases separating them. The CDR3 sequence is CASSTQGLLGYGYTF. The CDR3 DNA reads TGTGCCAGTAGTACACAGGGTCTATTGGGCTATGGCTACACCTTC.

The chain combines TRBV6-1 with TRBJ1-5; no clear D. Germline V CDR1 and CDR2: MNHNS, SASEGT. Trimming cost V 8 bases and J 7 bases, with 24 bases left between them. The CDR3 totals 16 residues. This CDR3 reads CASGVRKGLGRQPQHF. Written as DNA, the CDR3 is TGTGCCAGCGGTGTACGGAAAGGGCTGGGAAGGCAGCCCCAGCATTTT.

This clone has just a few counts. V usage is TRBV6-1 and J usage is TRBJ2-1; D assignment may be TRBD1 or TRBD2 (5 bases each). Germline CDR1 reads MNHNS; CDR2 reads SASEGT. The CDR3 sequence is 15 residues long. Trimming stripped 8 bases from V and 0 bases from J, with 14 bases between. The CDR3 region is CASGTWRSSYNEQFF. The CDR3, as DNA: TGTGCCAGCGGGACCTGGCGGAGCTCCTACAATGAGCAGTTCTTC.

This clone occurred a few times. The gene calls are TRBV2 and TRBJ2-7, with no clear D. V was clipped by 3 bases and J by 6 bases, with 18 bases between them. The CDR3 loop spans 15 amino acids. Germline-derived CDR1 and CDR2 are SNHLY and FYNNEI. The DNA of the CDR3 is TGTGCCAGCAGTGACGGAAGGGTCCTCCCGGGCGAGCAGTACTTC. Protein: CASSDGRVLPGEQYF.

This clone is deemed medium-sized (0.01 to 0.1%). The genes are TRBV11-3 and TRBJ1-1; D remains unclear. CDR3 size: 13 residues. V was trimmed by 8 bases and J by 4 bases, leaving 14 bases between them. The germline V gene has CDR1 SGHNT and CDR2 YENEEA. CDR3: CASSRGPATEAFF. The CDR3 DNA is TGTGCCAGCTCCCGAGGGCCGGCCACTGAAGCTTTCTTT.

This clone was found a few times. This chain's CDR3 is CSASSSGPYNEQFF. The DNA for the CDR3 is TGCAGTGCTAGCTCAAGCGGGCCTTACAATGAGCAGTTCTTC. The V call is TRBV20-1, the J call TRBJ2-1, with TRBD2 as a possible D gene (6 bases). The germline V gene encodes CDR1 DFQATT and CDR2 SNEGSKA (reference sequence). Trimming took off 3 bases at V and 4 bases at J, with 13 bases between the two ends. The CDR3 has 14 residues.

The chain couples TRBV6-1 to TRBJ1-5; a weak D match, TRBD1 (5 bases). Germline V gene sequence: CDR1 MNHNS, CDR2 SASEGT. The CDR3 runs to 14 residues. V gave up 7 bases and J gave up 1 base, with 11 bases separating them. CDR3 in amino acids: CASTSGRSNQPQHF. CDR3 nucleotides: TGTGCCAGCACGTCAGGGCGAAGCAATCAGCCCCAGCATTTT.

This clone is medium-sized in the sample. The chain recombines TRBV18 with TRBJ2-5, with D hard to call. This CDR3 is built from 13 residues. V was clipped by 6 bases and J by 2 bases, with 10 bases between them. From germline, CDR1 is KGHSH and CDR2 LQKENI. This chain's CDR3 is CASSTAVQETQYF. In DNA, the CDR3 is TGTGCCAGCTCGACGGCTGTTCAAGAGACCCAGTACTTC.